This entry is about one T cell receptor beta chain. This specimen belongs to a study of blood T cell repertoires in COVID-19. Study at large: Among Cohort 3 donors, those recovered had two negative PCRs, clearance, or symptom resolution.

Here immunoSEQ multiplex PCR was the method, and the copy in TCRdb shows in-frame clones only, minus some. The table shows around 290,000 clones, with around 89% occurring only once. Germline CDR1 reads SNHLY; CDR2 reads FYNNEI. V was cut by 6 bases and J by 5 bases, with 14 bases left in between. This CDR3 is built from 14 residues. This sequence originates from a woman in her sixties in a cohort exposed to, infected with or recovered from COVID-19 (not recorded which). The chain couples TRBV2 to TRBJ2-1; D perhaps matches TRBD1 (6 bases). Sequenced sample: PBMCs or T cells enriched from blood (not recorded which). Here the CDR3 DNA reads TGTGCCAGCAGGCAGGGGCGCCAGAACAATGAGCAGTTCTTC. This sequence encodes CASRQGRQNNEQFF.